Following are 10 T cell receptor beta chains from one sample sequenced in a study of OX40 agonist ivuxolimab in advanced cancers. Some clones are missing from TCRdb's copy, which holds only in-frame ones; the method was immunoSEQ multiplex PCR. The sample lists about 77,000 clones; roughly 91% were seen once. The material sequenced was CD4+ or CD8+ T cells sorted from blood, taken in a trial of the OX40 agonist ivuxolimab. The receptors come from an adult with an advanced solid tumor such as melanoma, head and neck, liver or kidney cancer.

This rearrangement joins TRBV27 to TRBJ2-1, with D perhaps TRBD2 (5 bases). This CDR3 comprises 16 residues. Trimming took 3 bases from V and 10 from J, leaving 22 bases between them. The germline gives CDR1 MNHEY, CDR2 SMNVEV (reference sequence). The CDR3: CASSFSDFAEPGEQFF. The CDR3 DNA is TGTGCCAGCAGTTTTTCGGACTTCGCGGAGCCGGGAGAGCAGTTCTTC.

For the CDR3, the DNA is TGTGCCAGCAGTGGTGGCGATTACAATGAGCAGTTCTTC. Translation: CASSGGDYNEQFF. The chain links TRBV25-1 to TRBJ2-1; D is undetermined. V was clipped by 4 bases and J by 4 bases, with 8 bases between them. The germline V gene has CDR1 MGHDK and CDR2 SYGVNS. The CDR3 has 13 residues.

V and J are TRBV9 and TRBJ2-3; D unresolved. The CDR3 spans 15 residues. V was pared by 0 bases and J by 0 bases, with 8 bases between. Germline V gives CDR1 SGDLS, CDR2 YYNGEE. CDR3 amino acids: CASSVAPGSTDTQYF. CDR3 nucleotides: TGTGCCAGCAGCGTAGCACCCGGGAGCACAGATACGCAGTATTTT.

The V and J genes are TRBV5-4 and TRBJ2-3, with unresolved D. V lost 4 bases and J lost 2, with 5 bases in between. This CDR3 region has 12 residues. Germline CDR1 SGHNT, CDR2 YYREEE (reference sequence). The CDR3 loop reads CASSPNTDTQYF. For the CDR3, the DNA is TGTGCCAGCAGCCCAAACACAGATACGCAGTATTTT.

This chain's CDR3 is CASSQDPGQPYNEQFF. The DNA for the CDR3 is TGCGCCAGCAGCCAAGATCCGGGACAGCCCTACAATGAGCAGTTCTTC. The V and J genes are TRBV4-3 and TRBJ2-1; 7 positions match TRBD1. The CDR3 totals 16 residues. Trimming removed 0 bases from V and 2 bases from J; junction bases left unmatched: 4. In germline, CDR1 is LGHNA, CDR2 YSLEER.

This clone showed up just a few times. The chain recombines TRBV28 with TRBJ2-7, with D unresolved. Trimming removed 8 bases from V and 7 bases from J, with 18 bases in between. The CDR3 is made up of 13 amino acids. Germline-derived CDR1 and CDR2 are MDHEN and SYDVKM. CDR3 loop: CASAPQVGGEQYF. CDR3 nucleotides: TGTGCCAGCGCCCCCCAAGTAGGCGGTGAGCAGTACTTC.

This clone appeared once. The rearrangement joins TRBV19 to TRBJ1-2; no firm D call. The germline CDR1 and CDR2 sequences are LNHDA and SQIVND (reference sequence). Trimming shortened V by 7 bases and J by 4 bases, and 13 bases separated the two germline ends. This CDR3 spans 13 amino acids. The CDR3 nucleotides are TGTGCCAGTAAGATGACGGAATCCTATGGCTACACCTTC. Translation gives CASKMTESYGYTF.

The chain joins TRBV5-1 to TRBJ2-2, with 7 bases that match TRBD1. This CDR3 has 13 residues. Germline V CDR1 and CDR2: SGHRS, YFSETQ. V dropped 4 bases and J dropped 8; count of bases not matched to a gene: 5. CDR3 loop: CASSPMTGGELFF. The CDR3 nucleotides read TGCGCCAGCAGCCCGATGACAGGGGGGGAGCTGTTTTTT.

V gene TRBV28 combines with J gene TRBJ2-1; TRBD2 matches 9 bases. Trimming removed 4 bases from V and 5 bases from J; junction bases left unmatched: 9. The CDR3 is made up of 16 amino acids. Germline CDR1 MDHEN, CDR2 SYDVKM. The CDR3 bases are TGTGCCAGCAGTTCGTCTTTCAGCGGGGGGAACAATGAGCAGTTCTTC. As protein: CASSSSFSGGNNEQFF.

J is TRBJ1-3 and V is TRBV6-6, with D possibly being TRBD1 (5 bases). V lost 7 bases to trimming and J lost 9 bases, with 10 bases between them. The CDR3 runs to 11 residues. In germline, CDR1 is MNHNY, CDR2 SVGAGI (reference sequence). The CDR3 reads CASNDQGTIYF. The CDR3, as DNA: TGTGCCAGCAACGACCAGGGCACCATATATTTT.